Presented here are 24 T cell receptor beta chains from one specimen sequenced in a study of post-analysis software for immune sequencing data. Their antigens are not known. Study-wide results and caveats: Controls had lower frequencies than patients of five TRBV segments, which included TRBV5-6, TRBV5-1 and TRBV20-1.

Unique molecular identifiers were present in the TCR beta cDNA libraries. TCRdb processed the PCR reads anew with MiXCR; each CDR3 protein has one entry. The sample comprises 600,000 to 700,000 distinct CDR3 sequences, 55% to 70% of which are singletons, and around 11% rests with the top ten. Sequencing was performed on blood. The source is a girl aged 2-9 years with multiple sclerosis.

The chain employs TRBV20-1 and TRBJ1-5; D unresolved. From germline, CDR1 is DFQATT and CDR2 SNEGSKA (reference sequence). V dropped 5 bases and J dropped 3 bases, with 8 bases sitting between them. The CDR3 sequence is 12 residues long. The CDR3 is CSALGLNQPQHF. The CDR3 region has the DNA TGCAGTGCTCTAGGCCTCAATCAGCCCCAGCATTTT.

This clonotype has a handful of counts. The J gene is TRBJ2-3, the V gene TRBV7-9, with a weak D call TRBD2 (6 bases). V was shortened by 5 bases and J by 0 bases, with 12 bases between the two germline ends. Germline CDR1 is SEHNR and CDR2 is FQNEAQ (reference sequence). This CDR3 contains 15 residues. The CDR3 spells CASSPPGLSTDTQYF. CDR3 DNA: TGTGCCAGCAGCCCCCCAGGACTAAGCACAGATACGCAGTATTTT. Filled out from reference TRBV7-9 and TRBJ2-3, the complete variable domain reads DTGVSQNPRHKITKRGQNVTFRCDPISEHNRLYWYRQTLGQGPEFLTYFQNEAQLEKSRLLSDRFSAERPKGSFSTLEIQRTEQGDSAMYLCASSPPGLSTDTQYFGPGTRLTVL.

The rearrangement uses TRBV6-2 or TRBV6-3 and TRBJ1-2; D possibly corresponds to TRBD1 (6 bases). Germline CDR1 and CDR2: MNHEY and SVGEGT. V was shortened by 4 bases and J by 4 bases, with 13 bases between the two germline ends. The CDR3 is 14 residues long. This CDR3 reads CASSSRGRGYGYTF. CDR3 in DNA: TGTGCCAGCAGTTCCAGGGGTCGGGGCTATGGCTACACCTTC.

The gene calls are TRBV29-1 and TRBJ1-1; a weak D match, TRBD1 (6 bases). V lost 3 bases and J lost 11, with 19 bases in between. CDR1 and CDR2 (germline): SQVTM, ANQGSEA. The CDR3 consists of 13 residues. CDR3 region: CSVDKGDKYYAFF. CDR3 nucleotides: TGCAGCGTTGACAAAGGGGACAAATATTACGCTTTCTTT.

This chain uses TRBV19 with TRBJ2-2, with TRBD1 as a possible D gene (6 bases). The CDR3 loop spans 15 amino acids. V was cut by 1 base and J by 4 bases, with 10 bases left in between. Germline V gene sequence: CDR1 LNHDA, CDR2 SQIVND (reference sequence). The CDR3 spells CASSIVGQITGELFF. The CDR3 DNA sequence: TGTGCCAGTAGTATAGTCGGACAGATCACCGGGGAGCTGTTTTTT.

Here the CDR3 DNA reads TGTGCCAGCAGCTTAGCGGCGGGGACGTCACTCTATGGCTACACCTTC. Protein product: CASSLAAGTSLYGYTF. J is TRBJ1-2 and V is TRBV7-2, with a weak D call TRBD1 (5 bases). In germline, CDR1 is SGHTA, CDR2 FQGNSA. V lost 0 bases and J lost 4, with 15 bases in between. The CDR3 has 16 residues.

This clonotype was counted between two and nine times. The chain links TRBV20-1 to TRBJ2-3, with 10 bases that match TRBD2. This CDR3 spans 15 amino acids. The V segment lost 2 bases and the J segment 3 bases; nucleotides outside the gene matches: 5. Germline CDR1 and CDR2: DFQATT and SNEGSKA (reference sequence). The CDR3 spells CSARSPSGGTDTQYF. In DNA form, the CDR3 reads TGCAGTGCTAGATCTCCTAGCGGGGGAACAGATACGCAGTATTTT.

This chain joins TRBV4-1 and TRBJ1-2; D possibly corresponds to TRBD1 (6 bases). This CDR3 spans 17 amino acids. The germline V gene encodes CDR1 MGHRA and CDR2 YSYEKL. Trimming removed 8 bases at V and 3 bases at J, with 25 bases between. The CDR3 DNA is TGCGCCAGCGGAAACCCGAAGGGGGACCCCAGGGACTATGGCTACACCTTC. Amino acid sequence: CASGNPKGDPRDYGYTF.

In its sample, this clonotype was seen a few times. The CDR3 loop reads CASSPPGRAGANVLTF. CDR3 DNA: TGTGCCAGCAGCCCTCCCGGTAGGGCTGGGGCCAACGTCCTGACTTTC. This sequence joins TRBV7-9 and TRBJ2-6; D not certain. There are 16 residues in the CDR3. V was trimmed by 5 bases and J by 2 bases, leaving 13 bases between them. The germline CDR1 and CDR2 sequences are SEHNR and FQNEAQ (reference sequence).

This chain joins TRBV5-1 and TRBJ2-3; D gene uncertain. V was trimmed by 0 bases and J by 2 bases, leaving 13 bases between them. The length of the CDR3 is 16 residues. Germline V gene data show CDR1 as SGHRS and CDR2 as YFSETQ. The DNA for the CDR3 is TGCGCCAGCAGCTTGGGAGCTAACCAGCCCACAGATACGCAGTATTTT. Its protein product is CASSLGANQPTDTQYF.

The chain joins TRBV12-3 or TRBV12-4 to TRBJ2-7; weak D call: TRBD1 (5 bases). With 6 bases removed from V and 5 bases from J, the gap between germline ends came to 14 bases. This CDR3 has 13 amino acids. The CDR3 reads CASSLGQLHEQYF. The CDR3 nucleotides read TGTGCCAGCAGCCTCGGACAACTCCACGAGCAGTACTTC.

This clonotype was seen ten or more times. This rearrangement joins TRBV25-1 to TRBJ2-7, with unresolved D. The CDR3 totals 12 residues. Trimming shortened V by 5 bases and J by 2 bases, and 7 bases separated the two germline ends. The germline CDR1 and CDR2 sequences are MGHDK and SYGVNS. The chain's CDR3 is CASSISTYEQYF. The CDR3 region has the DNA TGTGCCAGCAGTATCTCCACCTACGAGCAGTACTTC.

This clonotype has just a few counts. The chain recombines TRBV6-2 or TRBV6-3 with TRBJ1-2, with 9 bases aligning to TRBD1. The V segment lost 4 bases and the J segment 8 bases; nucleotides outside the gene matches: 11. From germline, CDR1 is MNHEY and CDR2 SVGEGT. This CDR3 has 15 amino acids. DNA of the CDR3: TGTGCCAGCAGTTTGAGTCCGGGACAGGGAAAGGGCTACACCTTC. Translation gives CASSLSPGQGKGYTF.

The rearrangement joins TRBV25-1 to TRBJ2-7, with TRBD1 matching 7 bases. This CDR3 spans 14 amino acids. Germline V CDR1 and CDR2: MGHDK, SYGVNS. V gave up 4 bases and J gave up 0 bases; unmatched junction bases: 3. CDR3 DNA sequence: TGTGCCAGCAGTGGCCGGGACAGCTCCTACGAGCAGTACTTC. The encoded protein is CASSGRDSSYEQYF.

V gene TRBV9 combines with J gene TRBJ2-1, with 7 bases matching TRBD2. The better agreement between TRBJ2-7 and the DNA end casts doubt on the J call. In germline, CDR1 is SGDLS, CDR2 YYNGEE. CDR3 length equals 16 residues. CDR3 DNA sequence: TGTGCCAGCAGCACCCGGACTAGAAGCTCCTACAATGAGCAGTACTTC. Its protein is CASSTRTRSSYNEQYF.

The CDR3 spells CASIRASTDTQYF. DNA of the CDR3: TGTGCCAGTATACGGGCATCCACAGATACGCAGTATTTT. The gene calls are TRBV19 and TRBJ2-3; no clear D. The CDR3 extends over 13 amino acids. Germline CDR1 LNHDA, CDR2 SQIVND (reference sequence). Trimming left V 7 bases short and J 2 bases short, with 10 bases between.

This clonotype has only a few counts. The chain combines TRBV2 with TRBJ2-7; TRBD1 or TRBD2 may be the D gene (5 bases each). The CDR3 consists of 14 residues. The germline V gene encodes CDR1 SNHLY and CDR2 FYNNEI. V dropped 5 bases and J dropped 0 bases, with 11 bases sitting between them. The CDR3 region is CASSPGRSSYEQYF. DNA of the CDR3: TGTGCCAGCAGTCCGGGACGGAGCTCCTACGAGCAGTACTTC.

The rearrangement links TRBV5-1 to TRBJ2-3; 7 bases align to TRBD1. V dropped 4 bases and J dropped 2; count of bases not matched to a gene: 10. CDR3 length: 16 residues. The germline V gene has CDR1 SGHRS and CDR2 YFSETQ. CDR3 in DNA: TGCGCCAGCAGCCCCGGGACAGACTATTTCACAGATACGCAGTATTTT. Its translation: CASSPGTDYFTDTQYF.

This clonotype was seen a handful of times. The chain uses TRBV7-9 and TRBJ2-7; 7 nucleotides agree with TRBD1. This CDR3 contains 13 residues. The germline V gene has CDR1 SEHNR and CDR2 FQNEAQ (reference sequence). Trimming took 6 bases from V and 6 from J; bases not matched to a gene: 8. CDR3 protein: CASRRDRVGEQYF. DNA for the CDR3: TGTGCCAGCAGACGAGACAGGGTGGGCGAGCAGTACTTC.

The chain employs TRBV5-4 and TRBJ2-5, with TRBD2 matching over 12 bases. CDR1 and CDR2 from the germline V gene are SGHNT and YYREEE (reference sequence). This CDR3 has 16 residues. V gave up 5 bases and J gave up 1 base; unmatched junction bases: 6. Here the CDR3 reads CASSKLAGGSQETQYF. CDR3 coding DNA: TGTGCCAGCAGTAAACTAGCGGGAGGCTCCCAAGAGACCCAGTACTTC.

This clonotype was counted a few times. The chain recombines TRBV5-1 with TRBJ2-1, with D possibly being TRBD1 or TRBD2 (7 bases each). The germline V and J ends were trimmed by 2 bases and 6 bases, with 15 bases remaining between them. CDR1 and CDR2 from the germline V gene are SGHRS and YFSETQ. The CDR3 is made up of 15 amino acids. The CDR3 DNA reads TGCGCCAGCAGCTTAGCCCAGGGGGGGATCAATGAGCAGTTCTTC. It yields the protein CASSLAQGGINEQFF.

V is TRBV7-2 and J is TRBJ1-1, with D unresolved. Trimming cost V 0 bases and J 1 base, with 9 bases left between them. The CDR3 sequence is 15 residues long. CDR1 is SGHTA and CDR2 is FQGNSA in the germline V gene. CDR3 nucleotide sequence: TGTGCCAGCAGCTTAGCAGCTGGAAGGAACACTGAAGCTTTCTTT. This translates into CASSLAAGRNTEAFF. The full variable domain, rest sourced from reference TRBV7-2 and TRBJ1-1, is GAGVSQSPSNKVTEKGKDVELRCDPISGHTALYWYRQSLGQGLEFLIYFQGNSAPDKSGLPSDRFSAERTGGSVSTLTIQRTQQEDSAVYLCASSLAAGRNTEAFFGQGTRLTVV.

In its sample, this clonotype was seen a few times. V usage is TRBV6-6 and J usage is TRBJ1-2, with D possibly matching TRBD1 (5 bases). Germline V gives CDR1 MNHNY, CDR2 SVGAGI (reference sequence). The V and J ends lost 2 bases and 2 bases respectively, with 12 bases between them. The CDR3 runs 15 residues. The CDR3 sequence: CASSYTSTGNYGYTF. The CDR3 DNA follows: TGTGCCAGCAGTTACACCTCCACAGGAAACTATGGCTACACCTTC.

The V call is TRBV12-3 or TRBV12-4, the J call TRBJ2-1, with TRBD2 matching 12 bases. This CDR3 has 15 residues. V dropped 5 bases and J dropped 6; count of bases not matched to a gene: 5. In DNA form, the CDR3 reads TGTGCCAGCAGTACGCCGGGACTAGCGGGCAATGAGCAGTTCTTC. Residues: CASSTPGLAGNEQFF.